This T cell receptor beta chain was identified in a study of OX40 agonist ivuxolimab in advanced cancers. Study background: Patients received ivuxolimab, an agonistic anti-OX40 (CD134) antibody.

Study-level points and caveats: The mean number of expanded clones was higher in CD8+ T cells than in CD4+.

TCRdb keeps only in-frame clones here, not all; method: immunoSEQ multiplex PCR. The repertoire holds tens of thousands of clones, with around 92% as singletons. In regard to this clone: Its antigen is currently unknown.

The V and J ends lost 2 bases and 6 bases respectively, with 11 bases between them. The CDR3 covers 14 residues. Germline assignment: CDR1 KGHSY and CDR2 FQNENV. Specimen: CD4+ or CD8+ T cells sorted from blood, collected in a trial of the OX40 agonist ivuxolimab. This receptor was obtained from an adult with an advanced solid tumor such as melanoma, head and neck, liver or kidney cancer. V and J are TRBV16 and TRBJ1-5; D is possibly TRBD1 (6 bases). The CDR3 DNA follows: TGTGCCAGCAGCCAACAAGACAGGAGTCAGCCCCAGCATTTT. Amino acids: CASSQQDRSQPQHF.